The 10 T cell receptor beta chains below were found in one sample sequenced in a study of ipilimumab plus nivolumab after autologous stem cell transplantation. Clones were sequenced by immunoSEQ multiplex PCR, and TCRdb holds only the in-frame ones, with some missing. This table has 15,000 to 20,000 clones, more than 70% appearing once. Sequencing was performed on PBMCs, taken in a trial of ipilimumab plus nivolumab as post-transplant consolidation. Receptor source: a male donor with diffuse large B-cell lymphoma.

The chain has TRBV7-9 and TRBJ2-5; TRBD1 is a possible D gene (5 bases). TRBJ2-7 explains the end of the DNA better; the J call may be wrong. Germline CDR1 and CDR2: SEHNR and FQNEAQ (reference sequence). The length of the CDR3 is 11 residues. CDR3 region: CAVQQANEQYF. The CDR3 nucleotides read TGTGCCGTCCAACAGGCGAACGAGCAGTACTTC.

Notes on this clone: The junction shows a germline mismatch at one end, possibly a read error. This chain joins TRBV10-3 and TRBJ1-2; D unresolved. CDR3 size: 15 residues. Germline values: CDR1 ENHRY, CDR2 SYGVKD. The CDR3 DNA follows: TGTGCCATCAGTGAAACCCGCGAGCTTGACTATGGCCACACCTTC. Amino acid sequence: CAISETRELDYGHTF.

V is TRBV11-2 and J is TRBJ2-5, with unresolved D. CDR1 and CDR2 (germline): SGHAT, FQNNGV. V lost 5 bases, J lost 7 bases, and 11 bases lay in between. CDR3 size: 12 residues. The CDR3, as DNA: TGTGCCAGCAGCCGCTGGACGGGGACCCAGTACTTC. Amino acid sequence: CASSRWTGTQYF.

This clone was seen once. The chain carries TRBV6-6 and TRBJ1-2, with TRBD1 as a possible D gene (5 bases). This CDR3 has 16 residues. Per the germline V gene, CDR1 is MNHNY and CDR2 is SVGAGI (reference sequence). V lost 3 bases and J lost 4, with 18 bases in between. The CDR3 DNA reads TGTGCCAGCAGTTATTACCATTTAACAGGCTCCTATGGCTACACCTTC. Encoded protein: CASSYYHLTGSYGYTF.

This clone came up a few times. J is TRBJ2-2 and V is TRBV9; 7 positions match TRBD1. The ends lost 6 bases at V and 6 bases at J; junction bases unmatched: 2. Germline V gene data show CDR1 as SGDLS and CDR2 as YYNGEE. The CDR3 is made up of 12 amino acids. CDR3 DNA: TGTGCCAGCACCAGGGGGTCCGGGGAGCTGTTTTTT. It codes for CASTRGSGELFF.

The J gene is TRBJ2-2, the V gene TRBV19, with 10 bases identical to TRBD1. Germline CDR1 reads LNHDA; CDR2 reads SQIVND (reference sequence). With V trimmed by 5 bases and J by 7 bases, 1 base remained unmatched. The CDR3 is 13 residues long. DNA for the CDR3: TGTGCCAGTAGTCGGGACAGGGGCGGGGAGCTGTTTTTT. It yields the protein CASSRDRGGELFF.

This CDR3 is CAWKHGRASNEQFF. The CDR3 coding sequence is TGTGCCTGGAAACACGGGAGGGCCAGTAATGAGCAGTTCTTC. The rearrangement joins TRBV30 to TRBJ2-1; 8 nucleotides agree with TRBD2. The V segment lost 4 bases and the J segment 7 bases; nucleotides outside the gene matches: 9. The CDR3 has 14 amino acids. Germline loops: CDR1 GTSNPN, CDR2 SVGIG (reference sequence).

This clone was recorded a few times. CDR3 amino acids: CASSLDLTGRGSYNEQFF. CDR3 nucleotide sequence: TGCGCCAGCAGCTTAGATTTAACTGGGCGCGGCTCCTACAATGAGCAGTTCTTC. This chain uses TRBV5-1 with TRBJ2-1, with D hard to call. Germline CDR1 SGHRS, CDR2 YFSETQ. Trimming took off 2 bases at V and 0 bases at J, with 18 bases between the two ends. This CDR3 comprises 18 residues.

This chain links TRBV6-1 with TRBJ2-7; 11 bases line up with TRBD1. Germline trimming cut 1 base from V and 2 bases from J; bases unmatched to any gene: 1. The V gene's germline CDR1 is MNHNS and CDR2 SASEGT. This CDR3 is 15 amino acids long. The CDR3 DNA is TGTGCCAGCAGTGAAGGGACAGGGGGCCCCTACGAGCAGTACTTC. Translation gives CASSEGTGGPYEQYF.

This rearrangement joins TRBV9 to TRBJ2-3; D not certain. Germline CDR1 SGDLS, CDR2 YYNGEE. Trimming left V 7 bases short and J 2 bases short, with 14 bases between. CDR3 length: 14 amino acids. The CDR3 coding sequence is TGTGCCAGCGCACTTTTAGTAAACACAGATACGCAGTATTTT. As protein: CASALLVNTDTQYF.